The 17 T cell receptor beta chains below come from one sample, sequenced in a study of early T cells in non-severe SARS-CoV-2 infection. One entry per CDR3 protein, called by TCRdb with MiXCR from the 5' RACE reads. This table holds about 36,000 distinct CDR3 sequences, under 7% found once. The sample consisted of whole blood, taken at baseline. Every receptor here comes from an adult who was a healthcare worker with PCR-confirmed SARS-CoV-2 infection or an uninfected control (not recorded which).

The rearrangement links TRBV28 to TRBJ2-1, with D possibly being TRBD2 (6 bases). V shed 8 bases and J shed 6 bases, with 8 bases lying between them. In germline, CDR1 is MDHEN, CDR2 SYDVKM. The CDR3 has 11 amino acids. Here the CDR3 reads CASLGGNEQFF. In nucleotides, the CDR3 is TGTGCCAGCCTGGGGGGCAATGAGCAGTTCTTC. The whole variable domain, remainder taken from reference TRBV28 and TRBJ2-1, is DVKVTQSSRYLVKRTGEKVFLECVQDMDHENMFWYRQDPGLGLRLIYFSYDVKMKEKGDIPEGYSVSREKKERFSLILESASTNQTSMYLCASLGGNEQFFGPGTRLTVL.

This clonotype was counted ten times or more. This rearrangement joins TRBV20-1 to TRBJ1-6; 7 bases agree with TRBD1. The V segment lost 0 bases and the J segment 9 bases; nucleotides outside the gene matches: 17. The CDR3 runs 18 residues. Per the germline V gene, CDR1 is DFQATT and CDR2 is SNEGSKA (reference sequence). The CDR3 is CSARDRGIGGPLTSPLHF. The DNA of the CDR3 is TGCAGTGCTAGAGACCGCGGCATAGGGGGCCCGCTAACTTCACCCCTCCACTTT.

This clonotype has ten or more counts. This rearrangement joins TRBV5-1 to TRBJ2-3; D not resolved. V shed 4 bases and J shed 2 bases, with 14 bases lying between them. Germline-derived CDR1 and CDR2 are SGHRS and YFSETQ. This CDR3 contains 15 residues. The CDR3 here is CASSPRRGDTDTQYF. CDR3 coding DNA: TGCGCCAGCAGCCCTCGGCGCGGAGACACAGATACGCAGTATTTT.

This clonotype was seen ten or more times. The chain combines TRBV6-6 with TRBJ2-2; D gene ambiguous. The CDR3 has 15 residues. The V gene's germline CDR1 is MNHNY and CDR2 SVGAGI (reference sequence). V was shortened by 2 bases and J by 0 bases, with 7 bases between the two germline ends. DNA of the CDR3: TGTGCCAGCAGTTACGATGGCGCGAACACCGGGGAGCTGTTTTTT. Translating gives CASSYDGANTGELFF.

V usage is TRBV4-3 and J usage is TRBJ2-7; unclear D gene. The germline V gene has CDR1 LGHNA and CDR2 YSLEER. Trimming cost V 0 bases and J 3 bases, with 9 bases left between them. This CDR3 comprises 14 residues. CDR3 DNA sequence: TGCGCCAGCAGCCAAGATTACGGGCGCTACGAGCAGTACTTC. Its translation is CASSQDYGRYEQYF.

The rearrangement uses TRBV4-2 and TRBJ1-1; D not resolved. The CDR3 length is 14 residues. The germline CDR1 and CDR2 sequences are LGHNA and YNFKEQ. The V and J ends lost 5 bases and 1 base respectively, with 11 bases between them. The CDR3 nucleotides are TGTGCCAGCAGCTCGCAGCCGGGGAACACTGAAGCTTTCTTT. This sequence encodes CASSSQPGNTEAFF.

In this sample, this clonotype is medium-sized. The chain employs TRBV6-6 and TRBJ1-1; 8 bases map to TRBD1. After removal of 5 bases from V and 3 bases from J, the junction contained 5 bases not matched to a gene. The CDR3 length is 14 residues. Germline V CDR1 and CDR2: MNHNY, SVGAGI (reference sequence). The CDR3 reads CASSPPGGHTEAFF. CDR3 DNA sequence: TGTGCCAGCAGTCCCCCAGGGGGCCACACTGAAGCTTTCTTT.

V is TRBV19 and J is TRBJ1-1; 7 nucleotides match TRBD1. The length of the CDR3 is 15 residues. The ends lost 4 bases at V and 4 bases at J; junction bases unmatched: 9. CDR1 and CDR2 from the germline V gene are LNHDA and SQIVND (reference sequence). CDR3 residues: CASSTQDRAPTEAFF. CDR3 sequence (DNA): TGTGCCAGTAGTACACAAGACAGGGCTCCCACTGAAGCTTTCTTT.

This clonotype was recorded at least ten times. This chain uses TRBV6-5 with TRBJ2-2, with D perhaps assigned TRBD1 or TRBD2 (6 bases each). The CDR3 sequence is 14 residues long. CDR1 and CDR2 (germline): MNHEY, SVGAGI. The V gene lost 8 bases and the J gene lost 1 base, with 11 bases spanning the gap. The CDR3 sequence: CASQEGGNTGELFF. The CDR3 DNA reads TGTGCCAGCCAAGAGGGGGGGAACACCGGGGAGCTGTTTTTT.

This clonotype was observed a handful of times. The chain links TRBV5-1 to TRBJ2-7; D could derive from TRBD1 or TRBD2 (5 bases each). Germline lookup yields CDR1 SGHRS and CDR2 YFSETQ. V shed 2 bases and J shed 7 bases, with 19 bases lying between them. The CDR3 runs to 15 residues. CDR3 residues: CASSFRDRSLGEQYF. The CDR3 DNA reads TGCGCCAGCAGCTTCCGGGACCGCTCGTTAGGGGAGCAGTACTTC.

There are many counts of this clonotype. The V and J genes are TRBV29-1 and TRBJ2-3; possibly TRBD1 for D (6 bases). Trimming left V 6 bases short and J 4 bases short, with 14 bases between. The CDR3 totals 13 residues. CDR1 and CDR2 from the germline V gene are SQVTM and ANQGSEA. The DNA for the CDR3 is TGCAGCGTCCAAGCCCCAGGGGCAGATACGCAGTATTTT. This codes for CSVQAPGADTQYF.

The chain links TRBV12-3 or TRBV12-4 to TRBJ2-1; no firm D call. The CDR3 is made up of 16 amino acids. Trimming removed 6 bases at V and 6 bases at J, with 21 bases between. Written as DNA, the CDR3 is TGTGCCAGCAGCTACCCGGTCAGCCTTAAGCCCAATGAGCAGTTCTTC. Translation gives CASSYPVSLKPNEQFF.

In DNA, the CDR3 is TGCAGTGCTAGAGATTTTGGGACAGCGTCCTACGAGCAGTACTTC. Protein sequence: CSARDFGTASYEQYF. This chain connects TRBV20-1 to TRBJ2-7; TRBD1 aligns across 7 bases. Per the germline V gene, CDR1 is DFQATT and CDR2 is SNEGSKA (reference sequence). This CDR3 has 15 amino acids. The ends lost 0 bases at V and 1 base at J; junction bases unmatched: 6.

This clonotype was recorded many times. J is TRBJ2-7 and V is TRBV5-1; TRBD1 is a possible D gene (6 bases). The germline V gene has CDR1 SGHRS and CDR2 YFSETQ. The V end was cut by 4 bases, the J end by 2 bases, with 13 bases between. The CDR3 has 14 residues. Here the CDR3 reads CASSGRTEAYEQYF. DNA for the CDR3: TGCGCCAGCAGCGGCCGGACAGAGGCCTACGAGCAGTACTTC.

This clonotype is medium-sized by share. Here the CDR3 reads CASSLLMRPSEQYF. Here the CDR3 DNA reads TGTGCCAGCAGCTTGCTTATGAGGCCCTCCGAGCAGTACTTC. The rearrangement links TRBV5-4 to TRBJ2-7; D gene uncertain. The V gene lost 1 base and the J gene lost 6 bases, with 14 bases spanning the gap. The CDR3 is 14 residues long. CDR1 and CDR2 from the germline V gene are SGHNT and YYREEE (reference sequence).

V is TRBV29-1 and J is TRBJ1-2; tentatively, D is TRBD1 (5 bases). Germline values: CDR1 SQVTM, CDR2 ANQGSEA. V shed 7 bases and J shed 0 bases, with 21 bases lying between them. The length of the CDR3 is 16 residues. CDR3 sequence: CSDYWDLGSSNYGYTF. CDR3 bases: TGCAGCGACTATTGGGACCTCGGCAGTTCTAACTATGGCTACACCTTC.

This clonotype was seen only a few times. V is TRBV19 and J is TRBJ2-6; 8 nucleotides align to TRBD1. V dropped 3 bases and J dropped 3; count of bases not matched to a gene: 1. Germline CDR1 is LNHDA and CDR2 is SQIVND (reference sequence). This CDR3 contains 15 residues. CDR3 in DNA: TGTGCCAGTAGTATCGGGACAGGTGGGGCCAACGTCCTGACTTTC. It yields the protein CASSIGTGGANVLTF.